The T cell receptor beta chain described here comes from a study of blood T cell repertoires in COVID-19. Background on the study: Samples taken during acute and convalescent COVID-19 were collected in the United States, Italy and Spain.

The CDR3 covers 14 residues. CDR1 and CDR2 from the germline V gene are WSHSY and SAAADI. With 0 bases removed from V and 4 bases from J, the gap between germline ends came to 7 bases. Clones were read by immunoSEQ multiplex PCR, and TCRdb kept only the in-frame ones, dropping some. This sample yields fewer than 350,000 clones, of which 86% are seen a single time; approximately 9.7% belongs to the top ten. The sequenced material came from peripheral blood. This receptor was taken from a man in his forties with active or convalescent COVID-19. The chain combines TRBV10-2 with TRBJ1-3; D uncertain. The DNA for the CDR3 is TGCGCCAGCAGTGAGTCGGTACAAGGAAACACCATATATTTT. This codes for CASSESVQGNTIYF.